This TCR beta chain is from a study of T-cell memory formation after mild COVID-19. Study-level findings and limits: There was a balanced CD4/CD8 profile in clones contracting day 15 to 85, and later expanders leaned CD4+. The pre-infection memory compartment contained some responding clones, suggesting cross-reactive memory joined.

As regards this clonotype: Its specificity is unknown.

The CDR3 length is 15 residues. Per germline, CDR1 SGHRS and CDR2 YFSETQ. V gave up 0 bases and J gave up 0 bases, with 9 bases separating them. 5'RACE primed from the constant segment yielded TCR alpha and TCR beta cDNA libraries bearing sample barcodes and UMIs. One entry per CDR3 protein results from TCRdb running MiXCR on the 5' RACE reads. The sample includes roughly 99,000 distinct CDR3 sequences, 13% to 15% of them seen just once. The receptor's source is a man aged 18 to 30 who had mild COVID-19 (a few samples of this study predate the infection). Cell type and time point are not known. The material sequenced was PBMCs or a T cell subset sorted from them (not recorded which). The V gene is TRBV5-1, the J gene TRBJ2-5; possibly TRBD2 for D (6 bases). The CDR3 DNA sequence: TGCGCCAGCAGCTTGGAGGGCGGGAACCAAGAGACCCAGTACTTC. Amino acids: CASSLEGGNQETQYF.